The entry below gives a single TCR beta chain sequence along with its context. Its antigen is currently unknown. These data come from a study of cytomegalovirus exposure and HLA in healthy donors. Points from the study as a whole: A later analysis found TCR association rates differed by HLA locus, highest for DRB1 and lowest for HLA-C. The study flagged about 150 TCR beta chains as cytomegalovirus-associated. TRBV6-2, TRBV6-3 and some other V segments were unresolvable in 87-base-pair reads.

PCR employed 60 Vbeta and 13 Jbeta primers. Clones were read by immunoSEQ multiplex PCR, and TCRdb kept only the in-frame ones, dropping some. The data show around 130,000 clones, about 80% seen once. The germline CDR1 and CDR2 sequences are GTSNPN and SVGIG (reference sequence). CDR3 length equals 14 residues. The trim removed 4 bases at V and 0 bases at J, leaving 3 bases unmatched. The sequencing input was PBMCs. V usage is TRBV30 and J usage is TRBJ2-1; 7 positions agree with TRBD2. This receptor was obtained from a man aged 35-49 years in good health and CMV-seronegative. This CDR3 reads CAWTRTSSYNEQFF. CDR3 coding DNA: TGTGCCTGGACTAGGACTAGCTCCTACAATGAGCAGTTCTTC.